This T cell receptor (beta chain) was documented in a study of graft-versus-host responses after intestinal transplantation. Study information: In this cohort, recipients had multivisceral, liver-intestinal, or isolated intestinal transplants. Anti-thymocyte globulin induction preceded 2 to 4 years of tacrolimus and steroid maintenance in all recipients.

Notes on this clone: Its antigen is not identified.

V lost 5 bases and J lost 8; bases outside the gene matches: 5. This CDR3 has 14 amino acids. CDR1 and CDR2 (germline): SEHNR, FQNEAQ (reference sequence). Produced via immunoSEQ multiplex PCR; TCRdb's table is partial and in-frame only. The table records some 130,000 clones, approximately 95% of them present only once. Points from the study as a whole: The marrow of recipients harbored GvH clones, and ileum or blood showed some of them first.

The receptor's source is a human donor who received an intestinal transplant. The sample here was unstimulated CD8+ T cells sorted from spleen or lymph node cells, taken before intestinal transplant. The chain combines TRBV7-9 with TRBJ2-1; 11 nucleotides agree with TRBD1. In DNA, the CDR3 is TGTGCCAGCAGCCGGACAGGGGGCTATGATGAGCAGTTCTTC. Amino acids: CASSRTGGYDEQFF.